These 20 T cell receptor beta chains came from one sample sequenced in a study of CD8+ T cells in alopecia areata. In each case, RNA was isolated and then reverse transcribed into cDNA as the sequencing template. Clones were read by immunoSEQ multiplex PCR, and TCRdb kept only the in-frame ones, dropping some. The table lists under 300,000 clones, about 68% of them singletons. The sample consisted of CD4+ T cells sorted from blood, taken at week 0. The receptors stem from a human donor with alopecia areata.

The chain is built from TRBV4-1 and TRBJ2-1; tentative D call: TRBD2 (5 bases). Trimming took off 0 bases at V and 0 bases at J, with 15 bases between the two ends. This CDR3 has 18 residues. Germline CDR1 and CDR2: MGHRA and YSYEKL. The CDR3 bases are TGCGCCAGCAGCCAAGATCCCCGGACTGCCAGCTCCTACAATGAGCAGTTCTTC. Its translation: CASSQDPRTASSYNEQFF.

The chain employs TRBV7-6 and TRBJ2-1; 10 bases are a match to TRBD1. Germline V gene lookup returns CDR1 SGHVS and CDR2 FNYEAQ. V was pared by 4 bases and J by 9 bases, with 9 bases of the junction left unmatched. CDR3 length: 15 residues. CDR3 DNA: TGTGCCAGCAGCTCGATGGACAGGGGGGGCGGTGAGCAGTTCTTC. This gives the protein CASSSMDRGGGEQFF.

This sequence joins TRBV15 and TRBJ2-1; D possibly uses TRBD1 or TRBD2 (6 bases each). This CDR3 comprises 16 residues. V lost 5 bases, J lost 5 bases, and 19 bases lay in between. From germline, CDR1 is LNHNV and CDR2 YYDKDF (reference sequence). CDR3 loop: CATSPPGRGLDNEQFF. As DNA, the CDR3 is TGTGCCACCAGCCCACCCGGACGGGGGCTGGACAATGAGCAGTTCTTC.

With respect to this clone: The sample has other DNA sequences that encode this CDR3 too. The rearrangement links TRBV30 to TRBJ1-3, with D unresolved. Trimming shortened V by 0 bases and J by 4 bases, and 4 bases separated the two germline ends. There are 12 residues in the CDR3. Germline V lookup: CDR1 GTSNPN, CDR2 SVGIG (reference sequence). CDR3 in amino acids: CAWSVGGNTIYF. CDR3 bases: TGTGCCTGGAGTGTGGGAGGAAACACCATATATTTT.

The chain joins TRBV7-9 to TRBJ1-2; D perhaps matches TRBD1 (6 bases). The CDR3 is 12 amino acids. CDR1 and CDR2 (germline): SEHNR, FQNEAQ (reference sequence). V lost 11 bases to trimming and J lost 2 bases, with 12 bases between them. The CDR3 DNA reads as TGTGCCGCCCACGGGACAAACTATGGCTACACCTTC. Translated, it gives CAAHGTNYGYTF.

Only one count was recorded for this clone. The chain has TRBV4-2 and TRBJ2-1; 8 bases are a match to TRBD2. V dropped 1 base and J dropped 7; count of bases not matched to a gene: 9. The CDR3 contains 16 residues. Germline-derived CDR1 and CDR2 are LGHNA and YNFKEQ. CDR3: CASSQGRGGMSNEQFF. CDR3 bases: TGTGCCAGCAGCCAAGGTCGGGGGGGCATGAGTAATGAGCAGTTCTTC.

This clone was seen a handful of times. The J gene is TRBJ2-5, the V gene TRBV4-2; TRBD1 aligns across 7 bases. The CDR3 spans 16 residues. Per germline, CDR1 LGHNA and CDR2 YNFKEQ. The ends lost 4 bases at V and 1 base at J; junction bases unmatched: 9. The CDR3 bases are TGTGCCAGCAGCCGAGAGGGACAGAAAAGCCAAGAGACCCAGTACTTC. Protein product: CASSREGQKSQETQYF.

CDR3 amino acids: CASGSNRGSYEQYF. CDR3 in DNA: TGTGCCAGCGGGTCGAATCGGGGCTCCTACGAGCAGTACTTC. The J gene is TRBJ2-7, the V gene TRBV2; D might be TRBD2 (5 bases). This CDR3 has 14 amino acids. With 8 bases removed from V and 0 bases from J, the gap between germline ends came to 14 bases. Germline loops: CDR1 SNHLY, CDR2 FYNNEI.

J is TRBJ2-6 and V is TRBV11-2; D gene ambiguous. V dropped 1 base and J dropped 4 bases, with 8 bases sitting between them. This CDR3 region has 15 residues. From germline, CDR1 is SGHAT and CDR2 FQNNGV. The CDR3 reads CASSLAGGGANVLTF. The CDR3 nucleotides read TGTGCCAGCAGCTTAGCGGGCGGAGGGGCCAACGTCCTGACTTTC.

V usage is TRBV29-1 and J usage is TRBJ2-2; the match to TRBD2 covers 8 bases. Germline trimming cut 2 bases from V and 6 bases from J; bases unmatched to any gene: 5. There are 14 residues in the CDR3. CDR1 and CDR2 (germline): SQVTM, ANQGSEA. The CDR3 DNA is TGCAGCGTTGAATTCCCGGGGGGGCCCGGGGAGCTGTTTTTT. It specifies CSVEFPGGPGELFF.

This clone was observed once. The chain links TRBV6-5 to TRBJ2-5; 8 bases match TRBD2. V dropped 11 bases and J dropped 8; count of bases not matched to a gene: 13. The V gene's germline CDR1 is MNHEY and CDR2 SVGAGI. CDR3 size: 13 residues. In nucleotides, the CDR3 is TGTGCCTTCCGGGGGGGCCCGTCTGAAACCCAGTACTTC. Translating it yields CAFRGGPSETQYF.

The CDR3 sequence: CAWSSGTRETQYF. The CDR3, as DNA: TGTGCCTGGAGTTCCGGGACTAGAGAGACCCAGTACTTC. This chain links TRBV30 with TRBJ2-5, with 8 bases identical to TRBD2. V lost 2 bases to trimming and J lost 4 bases; unmatched junction nucleotides: 3. The germline V gene encodes CDR1 GTSNPN and CDR2 SVGIG (reference sequence). The CDR3 is 13 residues long. Full variable domain (missing parts from reference TRBV30 and TRBJ2-5): SQTIHQWPATLVQPVGSPLSLECTVEGTSNPNLYWYRQAAGRGLQLLFYSVGIGQISSEVPQNLSASRPQDRQFILSSKKLLLSDSGFYLCAWSSGTRETQYFGPGTRLLVL.

The chain has TRBV7-2 and TRBJ2-1; no clear D gene. This CDR3 has 15 residues. V was clipped by 5 bases and J by 8 bases, with 19 bases between them. Germline V gene data show CDR1 as SGHTA and CDR2 as FQGNSA. As DNA, the CDR3 is TGTGCCAGCAGCCCGTGGGCTACCGACCCTCATGAGCAGTTCTTC. Translated, it gives CASSPWATDPHEQFF.

This clone was found a few times. V and J are TRBV6-5 and TRBJ2-7, with D maybe TRBD1 (6 bases). V lost 1 base, J lost 6 bases, and 16 bases lay in between. Germline values: CDR1 MNHEY, CDR2 SVGAGI. This CDR3 comprises 15 residues. The CDR3, as DNA: TGTGCCAGCAGTTACTGGGGCAGGGGTTTTGGCGAGCAGTACTTC. It translates to CASSYWGRGFGEQYF.

This clone was recorded a few times. At the DNA level, this CDR3 is encoded by other sequences in the same sample as well. The rearrangement links TRBV9 to TRBJ1-1, with D hard to call. This CDR3 is 13 amino acids long. The V end lost 2 bases, the J end lost 1 base, and 6 bases lay between the germline ends. Per the germline V gene, CDR1 is SGDLS and CDR2 is YYNGEE. CDR3 sequence reads: CASSVAGNTEAFF. CDR3 sequence (DNA): TGTGCCAGCAGCGTGGCAGGGAACACTGAAGCTTTCTTT.

V usage is TRBV25-1 and J usage is TRBJ2-7; D may be TRBD1 or TRBD2 (5 bases each). The CDR3 spans 14 residues. Germline CDR1 is MGHDK and CDR2 is SYGVNS. Trimming stripped 3 bases from V and 0 bases from J, with 9 bases between. CDR3 amino acids: CASSDVGDSYEQYF. The CDR3 coding sequence is TGTGCCAGCAGTGATGTGGGGGACTCCTACGAGCAGTACTTC.

In DNA form, the CDR3 reads TGTGCCTGGTCTTCTCAAATCCTCTACGAGCAGTACTTC. This codes for CAWSSQILYEQYF. V and J are TRBV30 and TRBJ2-7; D gene uncertain. Germline CDR1 reads GTSNPN; CDR2 reads SVGIG (reference sequence). This CDR3 contains 13 residues. The germline V and J ends were trimmed by 5 bases and 3 bases, with 14 bases remaining between them.

This clone has only a few counts. This chain connects TRBV30 to TRBJ2-1, with a possible D match to TRBD1 (6 bases). The V end was cut by 1 base, the J end by 8 bases, with 21 bases between. Germline CDR1 is GTSNPN and CDR2 is SVGIG (reference sequence). The CDR3 totals 16 residues. CDR3 residues: CAWSGKRDTPRYEQFF. Written as DNA, the CDR3 is TGTGCCTGGAGTGGAAAACGGGACACCCCTCGGTATGAGCAGTTCTTC.

The chain combines TRBV5-1 with TRBJ2-6; no reliable D call. V lost 0 bases and J lost 3, with 10 bases in between. The CDR3 sequence is 16 residues long. Germline CDR1 SGHRS, CDR2 YFSETQ. The CDR3 reads CASSLDGVYGANVLTF. Written as DNA, the CDR3 is TGCGCCAGCAGCTTGGATGGGGTTTATGGGGCCAACGTCCTGACTTTC.

CDR3 sequence (DNA): TGTGCCAGCAGTCCCATACTGGGCGGGGGGACCCAGTACTTC. As protein: CASSPILGGGTQYF. The chain uses TRBV27 and TRBJ2-5; TRBD2 agrees at 7 bases. CDR3 size: 14 residues. V shed 5 bases and J 7 bases; nucleotides not matched to a gene: 10. Germline-derived CDR1 and CDR2 are MNHEY and SMNVEV (reference sequence).